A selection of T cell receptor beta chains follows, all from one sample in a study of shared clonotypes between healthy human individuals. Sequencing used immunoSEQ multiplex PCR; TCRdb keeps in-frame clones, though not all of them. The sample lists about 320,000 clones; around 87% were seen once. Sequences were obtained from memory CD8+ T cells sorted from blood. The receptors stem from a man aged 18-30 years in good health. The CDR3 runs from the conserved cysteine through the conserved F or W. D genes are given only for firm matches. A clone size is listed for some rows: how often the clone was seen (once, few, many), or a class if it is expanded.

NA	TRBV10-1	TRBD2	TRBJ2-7	TGCGCCAGCAGTGAGGGGGGGAGGGACGAGCAGTACTTC	CASSEGGRDEQYF
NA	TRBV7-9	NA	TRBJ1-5	TGTGCCAGCAGCTCGGGACCGAATAGCAATCAGCCCCAGCATTTT	CASSSGPNSNQPQHF
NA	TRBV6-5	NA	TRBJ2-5	TGTGCCAGCAGTTACTCTATGCCGGGGGTGGGAGAGACCCAGTACTTC	CASSYSMPGVGETQYF
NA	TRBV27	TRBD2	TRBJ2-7	TGTGCCAGCAGGCTAGCGGGAGGTGGAGCCTACGAGCAGTACTTC	CASRLAGGGAYEQYF
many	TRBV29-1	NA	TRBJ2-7	TGCAGCGTTGAACAAGGCGGGATAGGGGTCTCCGAGCAGTACTTC	CSVEQGGIGVSEQYF
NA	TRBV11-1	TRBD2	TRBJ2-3	TGTGCCAGCAGCTTAGCGTTGGGAGGGGGCACAGATACGCAGTATTTT	CASSLALGGGTDTQYF
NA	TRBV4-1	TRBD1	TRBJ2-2	TGCGCCAGCAGCCGCCAACAGGGGCGCACCACCGGGGAGCTGTTTTTT	CASSRQQGRTTGELFF
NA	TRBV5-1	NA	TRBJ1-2	TGCGCCAGCAGCTGGGGAGCTGAGACCCCCTATGGCTACACCTTC	CASSWGAETPYGYTF
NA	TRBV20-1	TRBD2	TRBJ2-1	TGCAGTGCTTCTCTAGCGGGTGAGCAGTTCTTC	CSASLAGEQFF
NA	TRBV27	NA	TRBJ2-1	TGTGCCAGCAGTTTAAACGGAGGCCGCTACAATGAGCAGTTCTTC	CASSLNGGRYNEQFF
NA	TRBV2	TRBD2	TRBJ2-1	TGTGCCAGCAGTGAATGGACTAGCGGGATAAGCGATGAGCAGTTCTTC	CASSEWTSGISDEQFF
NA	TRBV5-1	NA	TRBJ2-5	TGCGCCAGCAGCGGGGGGTGGACACAAGAGACCCAGTACTTC	CASSGGWTQETQYF
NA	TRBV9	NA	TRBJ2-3	TGTGCCAGCAGCGCCAGTGGTAGGGGAGATACGCAGTATTTT	CASSASGRGDTQYF
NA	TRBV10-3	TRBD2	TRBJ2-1	TGTGCCATCAGTGATATACTAGCGGACCCCTTCAATGAGCAGTTCTTC	CAISDILADPFNEQFF
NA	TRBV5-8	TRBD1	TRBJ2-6	TGTGCCAGCAGCTTGAGATGGGACAGAAACTCTGGGGCCAACGTCCTGACTTTC	CASSLRWDRNSGANVLTF
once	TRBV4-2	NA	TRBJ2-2	TGTGCCAGCAGCCAAGGTCCAGGGGAGTTTGGCGGGGAGCTGTTTTTT	CASSQGPGEFGGELFF
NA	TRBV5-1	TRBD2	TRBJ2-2	TGCGCCAGCAGCCCTAGCGGGAGAAGGGGCACCGGGGAGCTGTTTTTT	CASSPSGRRGTGELFF
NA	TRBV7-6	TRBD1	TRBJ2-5	TGTGCCAGCAGCTTGGGACAGTCGTACCAAGAGACCCAGTACTTC	CASSLGQSYQETQYF
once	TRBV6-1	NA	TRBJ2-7	TGTGCCAGCAGTGAATTTAGGGCAGGTATCTACGAGCAGTACTTC	CASSEFRAGIYEQYF
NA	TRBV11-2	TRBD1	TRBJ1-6	TGTGCCAGCAGCTGGCAGGGGACAGGGGCAAATTCACCCCTCCACTTT	CASSWQGTGANSPLHF
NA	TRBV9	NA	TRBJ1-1	TGTGCCAGCAGCGTAGGACAGGTCCTCGGGGCTGAAGCTTTCTTT	CASSVGQVLGAEAFF
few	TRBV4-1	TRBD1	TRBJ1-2	TGCGCCAGCAGCCAAGATCTCGGGACAGGATACGGCTACACCTTC	CASSQDLGTGYGYTF
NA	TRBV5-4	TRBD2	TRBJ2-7	TGTGCCAGCAGCTTGAAGCGGGAGGGCCGGAACGAGCAGTACTTC	CASSLKREGRNEQYF
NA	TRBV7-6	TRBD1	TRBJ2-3	TGTGCCAGCAGCTTAGACCCGGGACAGGAGATCACAGATACGCAGTATTTT	CASSLDPGQEITDTQYF
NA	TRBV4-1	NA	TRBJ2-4	TGCGCCAGCAGCCAAGATCAGGACAGACTTACCAAAAACATTCAGTACTTC	CASSQDQDRLTKNIQYF
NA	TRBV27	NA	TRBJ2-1	TGTGCCAGCAGTTCCGTCACGAGCTCCTACAATGAGCAGTTCTTC	CASSSVTSSYNEQFF
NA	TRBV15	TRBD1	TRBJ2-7	TGTGCCACCAGCACCGAACTTGGGACAGCCTACGAGCAGTACTTC	CATSTELGTAYEQYF
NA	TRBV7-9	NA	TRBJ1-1	TGTGCCGGGTCGTGGGGGGACACTGAAGCTTTCTTT	CAGSWGDTEAFF
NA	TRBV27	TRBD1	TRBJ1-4	TGTGCCAGCAGTTCGACAGGGACTAATGAAAAACTGTTTTTT	CASSSTGTNEKLFF
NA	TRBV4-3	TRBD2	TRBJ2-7	TGCGCCAGCAGCCCCCACGCGGGGGAGGGCCATCACGAGCAGTACTTC	CASSPHAGEGHHEQYF
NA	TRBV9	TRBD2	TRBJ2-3	TGTGCCAGCAGCGGGCAGCGGGGGTCTAGCACAGATACGCAGTATTTT	CASSGQRGSSTDTQYF
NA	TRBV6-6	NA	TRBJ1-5	TGTGCCAGCAGTGTACTCCAGGGTCATGGTCAGCCCCAGCATTTT	CASSVLQGHGQPQHF
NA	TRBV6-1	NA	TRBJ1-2	TGTGCCATACAGAAAGAGTTTGTTAACTATGGCTACACCTTC	CAIQKEFVNYGYTF
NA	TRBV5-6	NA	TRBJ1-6	TGTGCCAGCAGCTTCGCAGTCTATAATTCACCCCTCCACTTT	CASSFAVYNSPLHF
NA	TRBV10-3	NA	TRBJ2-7	TGTGCCATCAGTGGGACTTCCAGCCCCTCCTACGAGCAGTACTTC	CAISGTSSPSYEQYF
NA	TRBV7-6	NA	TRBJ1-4	TGTGCCAGCAGTCCCGGACGAGGGGAAAAACTGTTTTTT	CASSPGRGEKLFF
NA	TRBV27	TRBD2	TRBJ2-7	TGTGCCAGCAACGCGGGAGTACTCCGTCCGTCTGGGGAGCAGTACTTC	CASNAGVLRPSGEQYF
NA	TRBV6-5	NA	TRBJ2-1	TGTGCCAGCAGTTATAGGGGCCGGAATGAGCAGTTCTTC	CASSYRGRNEQFF
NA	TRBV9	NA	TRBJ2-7	TGTGCCAGCAGCGTCCCTCCCAACAGTCACGAGCAGTACTTC	CASSVPPNSHEQYF
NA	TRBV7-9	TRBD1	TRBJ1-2	TGTGCCAGCAGCCCGGGGACAGGCTATGGCTACACCTTC	CASSPGTGYGYTF
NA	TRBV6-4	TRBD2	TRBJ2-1	TGTGCCAGCCATGTAACTAGCGGCTCCTACAATGAGCAGTTCTTC	CASHVTSGSYNEQFF
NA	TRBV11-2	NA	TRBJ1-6	TGTGCCAGCAGCCTTAGTCCCACAAACGTGGGCAATTCACCCCTCCACTTT	CASSLSPTNVGNSPLHF
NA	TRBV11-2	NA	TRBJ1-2	TGTGCCAGCAGAGCGATTAACAGCCTCTATGGCTACACCTTC	CASRAINSLYGYTF
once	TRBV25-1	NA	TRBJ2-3	TGTGCCAGCAGTGTGGTCGGAACAGATACGCAGTATTTT	CASSVVGTDTQYF
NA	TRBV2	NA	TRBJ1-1	TGTGCCAGCAGTGAGGTGGTGAACACTGAAGCTTTCTTT	CASSEVVNTEAFF
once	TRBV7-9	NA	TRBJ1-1	TGTGCCAGCACCATTCAGACCTTCAAGAACCCGAACACTGAAGCTTTCTTT	CASTIQTFKNPNTEAFF
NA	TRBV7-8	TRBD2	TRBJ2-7	TGTGCCAGCAGCTGGGAACTAGCGGGAGTAGTCTACGAGCAGTACTTC	CASSWELAGVVYEQYF
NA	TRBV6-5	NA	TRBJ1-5	TGTGCCAGCAGTCCTCGGGGGGGGAGTCAGCCCCAGCATTTT	CASSPRGGSQPQHF
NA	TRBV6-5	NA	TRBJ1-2	TGTGCCAGCAGTTACTCGAGCCAGGGCGGCGGCTACACCTTC	CASSYSSQGGGYTF
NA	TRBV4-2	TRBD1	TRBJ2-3	TGTGCCAGCAGCCAAGGGGAGGACAGGGCTACAGATACGCAGTATTTT	CASSQGEDRATDTQYF
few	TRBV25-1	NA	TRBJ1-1	TGTGCCAGCAGTCCCTCCTATGGAGTTAACACTGAAGCTTTCTTT	CASSPSYGVNTEAFF
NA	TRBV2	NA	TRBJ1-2	TGTGCCAGCAGCCCTAGGGTTGCCTATGGCTACACCTTC	CASSPRVAYGYTF
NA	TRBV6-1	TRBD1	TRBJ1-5	TGTGCCAGCAGTGGCCGGGACAGCAGCAATCAGCCCCAGCATTTT	CASSGRDSSNQPQHF
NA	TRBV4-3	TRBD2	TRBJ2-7	TGCGCCAGCAGCCAAGACCCCGGGGGGGGACCCTACGAGCAGTACTTC	CASSQDPGGGPYEQYF
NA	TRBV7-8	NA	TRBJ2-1	TGTGCCAGCAGCTTAGGGTTTGAGCAGTTCTTC	CASSLGFEQFF